The clone carrying this T cell receptor beta chain has a handful of counts. One entry per CDR3 protein, called by TCRdb with MiXCR from the RT-PCR reads. The table records 550,000 to 750,000 distinct CDR3 sequences, 14% of them present only once. The CDR3 has 13 amino acids. Germline V gene data show CDR1 as SEHNR and CDR2 as FQNEAQ (reference sequence). V lost 3 bases and J 8 bases, leaving 11 bases between the germline ends. Sequencing was done on a sample of memory CD4+ T cells from blood. The rearrangement uses TRBV7-9 and TRBJ2-1; D is possibly TRBD1 (6 bases). The receptor was derived from a female donor in good health, serving as a healthy control. The CDR3 DNA follows: TGTGCCAGCAGCTTGGGGGCGGACGATGAGCAGTTCTTC. This translates into CASSLGADDEQFF. Based on the CDR3 plus reference TRBV7-9 and TRBJ2-1, the full variable domain is DTGVSQNPRHKITKRGQNVTFRCDPISEHNRLYWYRQTLGQGPEFLTYFQNEAQLEKSRLLSDRFSAERPKGSFSTLEIQRTEQGDSAMYLCASSLGADDEQFFGPGTRLTVL.